The entry below gives a single TCR beta chain sequence along with its context. Its cognate antigen is unknown. These data are taken from a study of blood T cells in healthy people across ages. Study-wide points: Higher diversity and more naive CD4+ cells were features of long-lived donors, compared to aged donors.

After removal of 0 bases from V and 2 bases from J, the junction contained 2 bases not matched to a gene. CDR1 and CDR2 from the germline V gene are SGHTA and FQGTGA. The CDR3 is 15 amino acids. Combining a sample-barcoded 5' primer with a J-beta primer mix, a second PCR ran for roughly 7 to 11 cycles. TCRdb reprocessed the 5' RACE reads with MiXCR, giving one entry per CDR3 protein. The repertoire includes some 710,000 distinct CDR3 sequences, approximately 22% of them detected once, and around 21% sits in the top ten. The sample taken for sequencing was blood. This chain joins TRBV7-3 and TRBJ1-2, with 8 positions matching TRBD1. The receptor comes from a man between 65 and 85 years old in good health. CDR3: CASSLTAGGNYGYTF. CDR3 bases: TGTGCCAGCAGCTTAACCGCAGGGGGCAACTATGGCTACACCTTC.